The 24 T cell receptor beta chains reported below all come from one sample, sequenced in a study of shared clonotypes between healthy human individuals. Measured with immunoSEQ multiplex PCR; TCRdb has only the in-frame clones, and not every one. Found here are about 490,000 clones, around 80% of them singletons; the top ten hold 9.5% to 15%. The sample consisted of PBMCs. The origin of the receptors is a woman in her thirties or forties in good health. Some clones in this sample may be carry-over from other donors' samples.

This clone was seen once. Its ends do not fully match the called genes, so a read error is possible. The chain has TRBV7-7 and TRBJ2-1; TRBD2 aligns across 9 bases. Germline loops: CDR1 SSHAT, CDR2 FNYEAQ (reference sequence). This CDR3 is 15 amino acids long. CDR3 nucleotide sequence: TGTGCTAGCAGCCCCGATAGCGGGAGTGGGGATGAGCAGTTCTTC. It translates to CASSPDSGSGDEQFF.

The gene calls are TRBV5-1 and TRBJ2-3; D call uncertain. The CDR3 consists of 15 residues. Trimming took off 1 base at V and 1 base at J, with 10 bases between the two ends. Per the germline V gene, CDR1 is SGHRS and CDR2 is YFSETQ. CDR3 DNA: TGCGCCAGCAGCTTGCGGCAGTCTGGCACAGATACGCAGTATTTT. Amino acid sequence: CASSLRQSGTDTQYF. Full variable domain (outside the CDR3, taken from reference TRBV5-1 and TRBJ2-3): KAGVTQTPRYLIKTRGQQVTLSCSPISGHRSVSWYQQTPGQGLQFLFEYFSETQRNKGNFPGRFSGRQFSNSRSEMNVSTLELGDSALYLCASSLRQSGTDTQYFGPGTRLTVL.

The CDR3 loop is CARHGQTVRSYEQYF. In nucleotides, the CDR3 is TGTGCCAGGCACGGACAGACCGTCCGGTCCTACGAGCAGTACTTC. V usage is TRBV28 and J usage is TRBJ2-7; possible D gene TRBD1, 6 bases. The CDR3 is 15 amino acids. CDR1 is MDHEN, CDR2 SYDVKM, per germline. Deletions cut 9 bases from V and 1 base from J, with 19 bases between.

This chain connects TRBV19 to TRBJ2-5; TRBD1 matches at 8 bases. With V trimmed by 4 bases and J by 4 bases, 8 bases remained unmatched. Germline-derived CDR1 and CDR2 are LNHDA and SQIVND (reference sequence). The length of the CDR3 is 15 residues. The CDR3 region is CASSTLDRVGETQYF. The DNA of the CDR3 is TGTGCCAGTAGTACCCTGGACAGGGTGGGAGAGACCCAGTACTTC.

The chain combines TRBV30 with TRBJ2-7; the match to TRBD2 covers 12 bases. V lost 0 bases and J lost 6; bases outside the gene matches: 6. Germline V gene data show CDR1 as GTSNPN and CDR2 as SVGIG (reference sequence). There are 15 residues in the CDR3. The CDR3 region is CAWSVNLAGGVEQYF. In DNA, the CDR3 is TGTGCCTGGAGTGTAAACCTAGCGGGAGGGGTCGAGCAGTACTTC. The complete variable domain, with remaining parts taken from reference TRBV30 and TRBJ2-7, reads SQTIHQWPATLVQPVGSPLSLECTVEGTSNPNLYWYRQAAGRGLQLLFYSVGIGQISSEVPQNLSASRPQDRQFILSSKKLLLSDSGFYLCAWSVNLAGGVEQYFGPGTRLTVT.

The CDR3, as DNA: TGTGCCAGCAGCTTGGCAGGGGTAACTGGGGCCAACGTCCTGACTTTC. This codes for CASSLAGVTGANVLTF. This sequence joins TRBV5-5 and TRBJ2-6; tentatively, D is TRBD1 (6 bases). V gave up 0 bases and J gave up 2 bases, with 9 bases separating them. There are 16 residues in the CDR3. Per germline, CDR1 SGHKS and CDR2 YYEKEE (reference sequence).

This clone was seen only once. The chain uses TRBV7-3 and TRBJ1-5; the match to TRBD1 covers 7 bases. CDR1 and CDR2 (germline): SGHTA, FQGTGA. The V and J ends lost 5 bases and 7 bases, in that order; junction bases with no gene match: 8. This CDR3 comprises 14 residues. The CDR3 protein is CASSLSTGYQPQHF. As DNA, the CDR3 is TGTGCCAGCAGCCTATCGACAGGGTACCAGCCCCAGCATTTT.

This rearrangement joins TRBV25-1 to TRBJ2-1; no definite D call. Per germline, CDR1 MGHDK and CDR2 SYGVNS. This CDR3 has 15 residues. Trimming took off 3 bases at V and 9 bases at J, with 18 bases between the two ends. DNA of the CDR3: TGTGCCAGCAGTGATAATACGGCCAGGAGAGGTGAGCAGTTCTTC. It encodes CASSDNTARRGEQFF.

The chain carries TRBV18 and TRBJ1-3, with D possibly being TRBD1 (5 bases). V was pared by 5 bases and J by 1 base, with 12 bases between. Germline CDR1 reads KGHSH; CDR2 reads LQKENI. The CDR3 contains 15 residues. The CDR3 loop reads CASSALTASGNTIYF. CDR3 bases: TGTGCCAGCTCAGCGCTGACAGCTTCTGGAAACACCATATATTTT.

V gene TRBV19 combines with J gene TRBJ2-5; D is undetermined. This CDR3 is 13 amino acids long. The V gene lost 4 bases and the J gene lost 0 bases, with 6 bases spanning the gap. Germline values: CDR1 LNHDA, CDR2 SQIVND (reference sequence). In DNA form, the CDR3 reads TGTGCCAGTAGTAACGTGTACCAAGAGACCCAGTACTTC. This translates into CASSNVYQETQYF.

The rearrangement joins TRBV11-1 to TRBJ1-5; D might be TRBD1 (5 bases). Per the germline V gene, CDR1 is SGHAT and CDR2 is FQDESV (reference sequence). There are 15 residues in the CDR3. Trimming left V 1 base short and J 3 bases short, with 10 bases between. The CDR3, as DNA: TGTGCCAGCAGCTTAGGCGGCGGGGCCAATCAGCCCCAGCATTTT. Translating gives CASSLGGGANQPQHF.

V gene TRBV28 combines with J gene TRBJ2-7; D is ambiguous. The CDR3 totals 13 residues. V gave up 6 bases and J gave up 2 bases, with 11 bases separating them. Looked up from germline, CDR1 is MDHEN and CDR2 is SYDVKM. In DNA form, the CDR3 reads TGTGCCAGCAGCCCTCCAGACACCTACGAGCAGTACTTC. It codes for CASSPPDTYEQYF. Variable domain in full (rest from reference TRBV28 and TRBJ2-7): DVKVTQSSRYLVKRTGEKVFLECVQDMDHENMFWYRQDPGLGLRLIYFSYDVKMKEKGDIPEGYSVSREKKERFSLILESASTNQTSMYLCASSPPDTYEQYFGPGTRLTVT.

This clone has just a few counts. J is TRBJ2-7 and V is TRBV10-3, with TRBD1 matching 8 bases. The CDR3 covers 16 residues. V was pared by 0 bases and J by 1 base, with 5 bases of the junction left unmatched. In germline, CDR1 is ENHRY, CDR2 SYGVKD. The CDR3 sequence is CAISESGQGRSYEQYF. The CDR3 bases are TGTGCCATCAGTGAGTCCGGACAGGGTAGGTCCTACGAGCAGTACTTC.

The chain links TRBV2 to TRBJ1-1; unclear D gene. The V and J ends lost 5 bases and 4 bases respectively, with 14 bases between them. The CDR3 loop spans 14 amino acids. Germline V gene lookup returns CDR1 SNHLY and CDR2 FYNNEI. CDR3 sequence: CASSIEGRGTEAFF. The CDR3 DNA reads TGTGCCAGCAGTATTGAGGGCCGGGGCACTGAAGCTTTCTTT.

The CDR3 bases are TGTGCCAGTACCCAACAATGGGGGGCAGGGCAGCCCCAGCATTTT. Residues: CASTQQWGAGQPQHF. The chain couples TRBV19 to TRBJ1-5; TRBD1 might be the D (6 bases). The CDR3 totals 15 residues. CDR1 and CDR2 (germline): LNHDA, SQIVND (reference sequence). The germline V and J ends were trimmed by 7 bases and 7 bases, with 20 bases remaining between them.

The chain couples TRBV29-1 to TRBJ2-1; 9 bases map to TRBD2. The ends lost 2 bases at V and 4 bases at J; junction bases unmatched: 3. CDR3 length equals 14 residues. Germline V gene lookup returns CDR1 SQVTM and CDR2 ANQGSEA. The CDR3 here is CSVERLAGYNEQFF. CDR3 nucleotide sequence: TGCAGCGTTGAAAGGCTAGCGGGGTACAATGAGCAGTTCTTC.

This clone was counted a few times. Other DNA sequences in the sample encode the same CDR3. J is TRBJ2-2 and V is TRBV11-2, with TRBD1 matching 8 bases. This CDR3 is built from 16 residues. CDR1 and CDR2 from the germline V gene are SGHAT and FQNNGV. V shed 5 bases and J 0 bases; nucleotides not matched to a gene: 5. CDR3 sequence: CASSTGQGTNTGELFF. The CDR3 nucleotides read TGTGCCAGCAGCACAGGACAGGGAACGAACACCGGGGAGCTGTTTTTT.

The chain carries TRBV10-3 and TRBJ1-2; 9 positions agree with TRBD1. The CDR3 runs 17 residues. The J segment lost 6 bases and the V segment lost 5 bases, leaving 16 bases of the junction unmatched. The germline V gene has CDR1 ENHRY and CDR2 SYGVKD. The CDR3 sequence is CAISYLPSGQGRDGYTF. The DNA of the CDR3 is TGTGCCATCAGTTACCTTCCCTCTGGACAGGGGCGGGATGGCTACACCTTC.

The gene calls are TRBV28 and TRBJ2-1, with 12 positions matching TRBD2. Germline loops: CDR1 MDHEN, CDR2 SYDVKM. This CDR3 contains 12 residues. The V gene end was trimmed by 6 bases and the J gene end by 16 bases; junction bases not matched to a gene: 7. CDR3 loop: CASSYGTSGFFF. For the CDR3, the DNA is TGTGCCAGCAGCTACGGGACTAGCGGGTTTTTCTTC.

This clone occurred once. CDR3 nucleotide sequence: TGTGCCTGGAGTGTACGGAATGGCTACACCTTC. It is translated as CAWSVRNGYTF. This chain connects TRBV30 to TRBJ1-2, with D unclear. Germline CDR1 is GTSNPN and CDR2 is SVGIG (reference sequence). The CDR3 totals 11 residues. The V and J ends lost 0 bases and 6 bases respectively, with 5 bases between them.

This clone was detected a few times. The chain carries TRBV7-9 and TRBJ2-7; TRBD1 aligns across 10 bases. The CDR3 is 15 amino acids. V trimming: 5 bases; J trimming: 1 base; junction bases outside the gene matches: 5. Germline assignment: CDR1 SEHNR and CDR2 FQNEAQ (reference sequence). CDR3 DNA: TGTGCCAGCAGCCCGACAGGGGGCGCTTCCTACGAGCAGTACTTC. This sequence encodes CASSPTGGASYEQYF.

This clone was seen only a few times. The rearrangement links TRBV5-4 to TRBJ1-1; 7 bases map to TRBD1. Trimming removed 4 bases from V and 0 bases from J; junction bases left unmatched: 6. The CDR3 runs 15 residues. The germline V gene has CDR1 SGHNT and CDR2 YYREEE (reference sequence). The CDR3 DNA reads as TGTGCCAGCAGCCCCGGGACAGCCTTGAACACTGAAGCTTTCTTT. This gives the protein CASSPGTALNTEAFF.

This chain links TRBV11-2 with TRBJ2-3, with D unresolved. Germline V gene sequence: CDR1 SGHAT, CDR2 FQNNGV. The CDR3 covers 14 residues. The V and J ends lost 5 bases and 2 bases respectively, with 11 bases between them. Written as DNA, the CDR3 is TGTGCCAGCAGCGCTACCTTTTTCACAGATACGCAGTATTTT. It yields the protein CASSATFFTDTQYF.

This clone was counted only a few times. The chain is built from TRBV7-9 and TRBJ1-1, with unresolved D. The CDR3 runs 12 residues. Germline V gene data show CDR1 as SEHNR and CDR2 as FQNEAQ (reference sequence). V lost 7 bases to trimming and J lost 1 base, with 7 bases between them. CDR3 bases: TGTGCCAGCATCTTGGCGAACACTGAAGCTTTCTTT. As protein: CASILANTEAFF.